The 9 T cell receptor beta chains below were found in one sample sequenced in a study of neurological immune-mediated disorders. MiXCR, applied by TCRdb to the 5' RACE reads, yields one record per CDR3 protein. The top ten clones hold under 7.5% of a sample with around 69,000 distinct CDR3 sequences, 4.5% of them seen once. Sequences were obtained from PBMCs. Every receptor here comes from a young man with multiple sclerosis.

This clonotype occurred many times. V usage is TRBV20-1 and J usage is TRBJ1-2; 10 bases agree with TRBD1. The germline CDR1 and CDR2 sequences are DFQATT and SNEGSKA (reference sequence). The CDR3 extends over 14 amino acids. The junction had 5 bases not matched to a gene; V was cut back by 4 bases and J by 3 bases. The CDR3 DNA reads TGCAGTGCTAAGCCGGGACAGGGGCACTATGGCTACACCTTC. Translation: CSAKPGQGHYGYTF.

This clonotype was counted many times. This rearrangement joins TRBV5-5 to TRBJ2-1, with D possibly being TRBD1 or TRBD2 (5 bases each). This CDR3 is 15 amino acids long. Germline values: CDR1 SGHKS, CDR2 YYEKEE (reference sequence). V lost 0 bases and J lost 6, with 13 bases in between. The CDR3 nucleotides read TGTGCCAGCAGCTTGGTTGGGGGTAACTTCAATGAGCAGTTCTTC. It codes for CASSLVGGNFNEQFF. Full variable domain (missing parts from reference TRBV5-5 and TRBJ2-1): DAGVTQSPTHLIKTRGQQVTLRCSPISGHKSVSWYQQVLGQGPQFIFQYYEKEERGRGNFPDRFSARQFPNYSSELNVNALLLGDSALYLCASSLVGGNFNEQFFGPGTRLTVL.

This clonotype was recorded many times. The chain's CDR3 is CASTTSITDTQYF. Here the CDR3 DNA reads TGTGCCAGCACGACTAGCATCACAGATACGCAGTATTTT. This sequence joins TRBV27 and TRBJ2-3; 7 bases match TRBD2. The V and J ends lost 7 bases and 2 bases, in that order; junction bases with no gene match: 3. Per the germline V gene, CDR1 is MNHEY and CDR2 is SMNVEV (reference sequence). This CDR3 has 13 residues.

This clonotype was observed at least ten times. The rearrangement joins TRBV3-1 to TRBJ2-1; D assignment may be TRBD1 or TRBD2 (5 bases each). Trimming cost V 3 bases and J 10 bases, with 10 bases left between them. The CDR3 is made up of 12 amino acids. Germline-derived CDR1 and CDR2 are LGHDT and YNNKEL (reference sequence). In nucleotides, the CDR3 is TGTGCCAGCAGCCACCGGGGCGGGGAGCAGTTCTTC. As protein: CASSHRGGEQFF.

V usage is TRBV19 and J usage is TRBJ1-6; 7 bases are shared with TRBD1. Looked up from germline, CDR1 is LNHDA and CDR2 is SQIVND (reference sequence). This CDR3 is built from 15 residues. Trimming cost V 0 bases and J 5 bases; bases outside gene matches: 1. CDR3 amino acids: CASSIETGNNSPLHF. CDR3 DNA sequence: TGTGCCAGTAGTATAGAGACAGGGAATAATTCACCCCTCCACTTT.

This clonotype was counted at least ten times. The chain combines TRBV27 with TRBJ1-1; D perhaps matches TRBD1 (6 bases). This CDR3 contains 14 residues. V shed 7 bases and J shed 1 base, with 13 bases lying between them. From germline, CDR1 is MNHEY and CDR2 SMNVEV (reference sequence). The chain's CDR3 is CASTRTGPNTEAFF. The CDR3 bases are TGTGCCAGCACCCGAACAGGGCCGAACACTGAAGCTTTCTTT.

This clonotype came up a few times. The CDR3 sequence is CSVGDRSVEAFF. The CDR3 DNA is TGCAGCGTTGGGGACAGGAGCGTTGAAGCTTTCTTT. The chain employs TRBV29-1 and TRBJ1-1, with 8 bases matching TRBD1. Germline V gene sequence: CDR1 SQVTM, CDR2 ANQGSEA. The CDR3 is 12 amino acids. V lost 4 bases and J lost 7; bases outside the gene matches: 5.

The chain joins TRBV3-1 to TRBJ2-3; D is ambiguous. Germline CDR1 and CDR2: LGHDT and YNNKEL (reference sequence). This CDR3 comprises 14 residues. With 0 bases removed from V and 2 bases from J, the gap between germline ends came to 6 bases. In DNA form, the CDR3 reads TGTGCCAGCAGCCAAGAACCGGCCACAGATACGCAGTATTTT. It encodes CASSQEPATDTQYF.

This clonotype was detected a few times. The chain employs TRBV27 and TRBJ1-1, with a weak D call TRBD1 (5 bases). Germline V gives CDR1 MNHEY, CDR2 SMNVEV (reference sequence). There are 15 residues in the CDR3. Trimming removed 7 bases from V and 5 bases from J, with 20 bases in between. Here the CDR3 reads CASTPTARLLTEAFF. The CDR3, as DNA: TGTGCCAGCACGCCGACAGCCCGTTTGTTGACTGAAGCTTTCTTT.